The entry below describes one T cell receptor beta chain. This clone was seen just once. No cognate antigen has been identified for it. Base qualities are not recorded, but no much larger clone differs from it by a single base. Via the germline V gene (reference sequence), CDR1 is SEHNR and CDR2 FQNEAQ. Inclusive of the bounding cysteine and phenylalanine, the CDR3 is 14 residues long. Only the CDR3 region is kept as DNA, spanning 42 bases read in frame from base 1. V loses 5 bases of germline sequence and J loses 1 base, and the interval between the two ends is 11 bases. The sample originates from a study of Tregs in tolerant kidney transplant recipients (dated by TCRdb to about 2019). Notes on the research overall: TCRbeta sequencing was used in the study to identify donor-specific regulatory T cells before combined kidney and bone marrow transplantation, and the identified cells were then tracked after transplant.

Here is what the overall study found, with its caveats: Biological reproducibility was not directly assessed, although technical replication error appeared to be minimal. For some patients, the PCR primers changed as time went on, which meant samples from those patients could not be compared with one another at the nucleotide level. In tolerant patients, donor-specific Tregs expanded more than Tregs overall, which suggests antigen-driven rather than nonspecific expansion. The study was constrained by small patient numbers, and validation of the findings is required in larger populations and under other immunosuppression protocols. The most biologically relevant and donor-specific TCRbeta repertoire appeared to be identified by expanding Tregs with activated donor B cells.

For TCRbeta CDR3 sequencing, genomic DNA was extracted from sorted cells using the QIAGEN DNeasy Blood and Tissue Kit. High-throughput TCRbeta CDR3 sequencing, which included PCR amplification with bias correction and internal controls, was done commercially through immunoSEQ. Concerning the study's data processing: Unique productive TCRbeta sequences were defined by CDR3 nucleotide sequence where primers matched, and otherwise by CDR3 amino acid sequence together with Vbeta and Jbeta genes. To correct for sorting error, sequences found in more than one sorted population at a frequency ratio of 2:1 or less were discarded, and the remaining shared sequences were assigned to the population with the higher frequency. Sequences were defined as donor-reactive when expanded at least 5-fold in CFSE-low cells versus unstimulated cells and present at a frequency of at least 0.01% in CFSE-low cells. Jensen-Shannon divergence calculated on the top 100 TCRbeta sequences ranked by frequency was used to measure repertoire divergence. For samples with multiple sequencing runs, sorting error was corrected separately for each run before the runs were pooled. TCRdb limited this immuneACCESS table to in-frame rearrangements with V and J called. A share of clones is missing; checked studies link under half to unresolved V genes, and the rest is unexplained. The V and J calls and clone size are taken from that table; D and trimming were inferred from the DNA. The sample table shows tens of thousands of clones, and approximately 84% are seen once. The top ten hold about 25% of the sample.

Explained via the paper, the time point label denotes: 6 months after combined kidney and bone marrow transplant. Related donors were used in the transplants with nonmyeloablative bone marrow transplantation, and mixed chimerism was transient in the human trials. Unstimulated Tregs (CD4+CD25+CD127-), CD4+ non-Tregs (CD4+CD25-), CD4 and CD8 cells were FACS-sorted from thawed PBMCs. The patients were a handful of recipients of combined kidney and bone marrow transplants from the ITN036ST trial, and samples were available only for these trial subjects. Healthy control blood was processed to PBMCs by Ficoll density gradient and cryopreserved, and patient PBMCs were collected before and after transplant.

This sequence was found in a human patient who received a combined kidney and bone marrow transplant. Donor T cells from the graft may be present among the T cells after a transplant. Source: CD8+ T cells from blood (PBMCs), taken 6 months after the transplant. The chain employs TRBV7-9 and TRBJ1-1, with an unclear D gene assignment. The CDR3 reads as follows: CASSPEAGNTEAFF. The nucleotide sequence is given as TGTGCCAGCAGCCCAGAGGCGGGGAACACTGAAGCTTTCTTT.